This TCR beta chain was obtained from a study of blood T cell repertoires in COVID-19. Method: immunoSEQ multiplex PCR; TCRdb's copy keeps in-frame clones and lacks some. In the table there are more than 150,000 clones, about 87% of which are singletons. The CDR3 extends over 13 amino acids. Germline lookup yields CDR1 MNHNY and CDR2 SVGAGI (reference sequence). V lost 7 bases, J lost 9 bases, and 18 bases lay in between. The clonotype comes from a man in his forties with active or convalescent COVID-19. The V call is TRBV6-6, the J call TRBJ2-5; D is unclear. Sequencing input: peripheral blood. CDR3 sequence reads: CASTISTQRPQYF. DNA for the CDR3: TGTGCCAGCACTATCTCAACCCAGAGGCCCCAGTACTTC.